Here is one TCR beta chain with its context. Its specificity is unknown. The data derive from a study of shared clonotypes between healthy human individuals. Study at large: A few men and a couple of women, aged 18 to 49, were donors. CD4 naive and CD4 memory each took three plates per donor, while CD8 naive took two and CD8 memory one.

Germline CDR1 and CDR2: SGHTA and FQGNSA. Trimming shortened V by 5 bases and J by 5 bases, and 15 bases separated the two germline ends. The CDR3 totals 14 residues. In the authors' workflow: Quality scores were absent from the junction-only immunoSEQ sequences, so filtering differed. The assay was immunoSEQ multiplex PCR, and TCRdb's table has in-frame clones only and misses some. The V and J calls and clone size are taken from that table; D and trimming were inferred from the DNA. The sample carries roughly 500,000 clones, about 96% recorded once. Findings and caveats of the study: Generation probabilities of non-shared clonotypes were lower (relative to those shared by all four donors).

The sample consisted of naive CD4+ T cells sorted from blood. The subset: CD45RA+ positively selected. The receptor comes from a woman younger than 45 in good health. The chain has TRBV7-2 and TRBJ1-2; no definite D call. The CDR3, as DNA: TGTGCCAGCAGCCCCGGGTTCGAAGGATATGGCTACACCTTC. Its translation is CASSPGFEGYGYTF.